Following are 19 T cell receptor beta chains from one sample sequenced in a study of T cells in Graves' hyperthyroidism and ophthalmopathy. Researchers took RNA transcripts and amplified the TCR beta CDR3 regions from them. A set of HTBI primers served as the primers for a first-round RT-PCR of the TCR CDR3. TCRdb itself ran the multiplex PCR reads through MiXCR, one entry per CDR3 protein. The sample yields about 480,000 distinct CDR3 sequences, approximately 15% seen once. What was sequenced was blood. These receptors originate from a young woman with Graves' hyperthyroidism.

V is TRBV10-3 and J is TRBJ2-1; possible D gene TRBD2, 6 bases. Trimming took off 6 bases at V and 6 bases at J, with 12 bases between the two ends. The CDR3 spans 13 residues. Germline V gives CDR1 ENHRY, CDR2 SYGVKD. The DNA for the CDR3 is TGTGCCATCAGCTGGGGGACTGGCAATGAGCAGTTCTTC. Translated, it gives CAISWGTGNEQFF.

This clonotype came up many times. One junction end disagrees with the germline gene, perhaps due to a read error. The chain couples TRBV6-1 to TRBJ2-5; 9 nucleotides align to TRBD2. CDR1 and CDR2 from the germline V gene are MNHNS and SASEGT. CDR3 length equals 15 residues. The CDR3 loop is CASREVAGAQETQYF. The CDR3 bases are TGTGCCAGCAGGGAAGTAGCGGGAGCGCAAGAGACCCAGTACTTC.

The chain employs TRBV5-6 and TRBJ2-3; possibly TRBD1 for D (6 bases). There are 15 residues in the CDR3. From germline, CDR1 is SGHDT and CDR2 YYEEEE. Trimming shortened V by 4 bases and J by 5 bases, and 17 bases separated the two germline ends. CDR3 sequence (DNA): TGTGCCAGCAGCCCCACAGGGTTTCGCGGAGATACGCAGTATTTT. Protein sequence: CASSPTGFRGDTQYF.

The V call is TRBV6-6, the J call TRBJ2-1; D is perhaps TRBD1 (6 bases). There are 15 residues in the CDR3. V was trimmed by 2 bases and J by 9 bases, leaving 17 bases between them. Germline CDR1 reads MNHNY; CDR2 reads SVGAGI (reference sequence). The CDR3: CASSYAGADLSEQFF. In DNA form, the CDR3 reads TGTGCCAGCAGTTACGCAGGGGCCGACCTTTCTGAGCAGTTCTTC.

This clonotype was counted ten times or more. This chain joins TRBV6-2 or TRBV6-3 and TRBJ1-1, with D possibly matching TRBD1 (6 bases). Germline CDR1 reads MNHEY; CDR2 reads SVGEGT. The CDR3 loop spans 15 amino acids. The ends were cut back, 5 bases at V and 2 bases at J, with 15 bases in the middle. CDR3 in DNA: TGTGCCAGCAGTCCCCTGGACAGACCTAACACTGAAGCTTTCTTT. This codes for CASSPLDRPNTEAFF.

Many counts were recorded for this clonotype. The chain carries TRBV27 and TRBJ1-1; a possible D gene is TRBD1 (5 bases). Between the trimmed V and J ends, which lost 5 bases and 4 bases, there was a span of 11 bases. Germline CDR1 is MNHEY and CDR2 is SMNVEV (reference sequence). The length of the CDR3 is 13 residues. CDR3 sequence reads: CASSQGLGTEAFF. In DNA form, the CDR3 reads TGTGCCAGCAGTCAGGGTCTAGGCACTGAAGCTTTCTTT.

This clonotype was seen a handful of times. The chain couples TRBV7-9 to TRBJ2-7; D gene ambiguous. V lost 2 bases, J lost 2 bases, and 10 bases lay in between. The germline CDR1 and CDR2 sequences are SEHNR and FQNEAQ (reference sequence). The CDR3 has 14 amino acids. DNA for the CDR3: TGTGCCAGCAGCTTAAAGGCGGCAACCTACGAGCAGTACTTC. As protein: CASSLKAATYEQYF.

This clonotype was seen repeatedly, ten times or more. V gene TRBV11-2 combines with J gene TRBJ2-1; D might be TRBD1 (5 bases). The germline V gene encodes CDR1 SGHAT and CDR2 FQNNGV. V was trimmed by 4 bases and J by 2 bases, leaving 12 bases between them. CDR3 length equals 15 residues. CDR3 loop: CASSSYRYAYNEQFF. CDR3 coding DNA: TGTGCCAGCAGCTCCTACAGGTACGCCTACAATGAGCAGTTCTTC.

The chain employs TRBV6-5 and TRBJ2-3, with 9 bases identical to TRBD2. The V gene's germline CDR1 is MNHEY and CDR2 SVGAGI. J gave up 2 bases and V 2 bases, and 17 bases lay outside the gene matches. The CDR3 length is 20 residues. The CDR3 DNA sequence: TGTGCCAGCAGTTACCAGGGACTAGCTTCTCCCGCGGGGACCACAGATACGCAGTATTTT. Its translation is CASSYQGLASPAGTTDTQYF.

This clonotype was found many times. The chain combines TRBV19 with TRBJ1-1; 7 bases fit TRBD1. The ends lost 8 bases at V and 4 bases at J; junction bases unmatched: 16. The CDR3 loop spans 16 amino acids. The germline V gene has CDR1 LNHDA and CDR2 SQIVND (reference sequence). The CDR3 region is CASSPGQTTRGTEAFF. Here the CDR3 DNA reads TGTGCCAGTTCTCCGGGACAGACTACGCGGGGCACTGAAGCTTTCTTT.

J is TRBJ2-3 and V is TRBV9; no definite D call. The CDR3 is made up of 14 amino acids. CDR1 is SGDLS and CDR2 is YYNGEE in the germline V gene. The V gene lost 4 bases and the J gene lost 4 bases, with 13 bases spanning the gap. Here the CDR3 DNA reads TGTGCCAGCAGCCCAAGTCGGTATGCAGATACGCAGTATTTT. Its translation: CASSPSRYADTQYF.

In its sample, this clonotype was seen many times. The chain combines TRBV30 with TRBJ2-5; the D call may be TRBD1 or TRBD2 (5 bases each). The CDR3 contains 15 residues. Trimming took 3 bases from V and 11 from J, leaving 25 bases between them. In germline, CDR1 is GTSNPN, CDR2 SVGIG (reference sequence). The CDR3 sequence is CAWSPPGPPQEWQYF. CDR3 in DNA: TGTGCCTGGAGCCCACCGGGACCCCCTCAAGAGTGGCAGTACTTC.

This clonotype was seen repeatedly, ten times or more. Written as DNA, the CDR3 is TGTGCCAGCAGTTTGCGGGTGCTCCAAGAGACCCAGTACTTC. It codes for CASSLRVLQETQYF. The chain employs TRBV12-3 or TRBV12-4 and TRBJ2-5, with D perhaps matching TRBD2 (5 bases). The CDR3 runs to 14 residues. Trimming took off 3 bases at V and 1 base at J, with 9 bases between the two ends.

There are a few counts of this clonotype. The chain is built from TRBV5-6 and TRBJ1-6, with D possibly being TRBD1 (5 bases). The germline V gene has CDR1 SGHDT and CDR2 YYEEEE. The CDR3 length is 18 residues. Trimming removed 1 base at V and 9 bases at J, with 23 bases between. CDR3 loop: CASSLKGMRDSYGSPLHF. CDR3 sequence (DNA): TGTGCCAGCAGCTTGAAGGGGATGCGCGACAGCTATGGTTCACCCCTCCACTTT.

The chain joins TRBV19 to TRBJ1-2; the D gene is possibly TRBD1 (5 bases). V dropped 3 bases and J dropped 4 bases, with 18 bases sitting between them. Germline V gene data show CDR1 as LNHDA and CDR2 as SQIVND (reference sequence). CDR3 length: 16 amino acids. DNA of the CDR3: TGTGCCAGTAGTATTTGGATTAGGGACCCTAGCTATGGCTACACCTTC. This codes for CASSIWIRDPSYGYTF.

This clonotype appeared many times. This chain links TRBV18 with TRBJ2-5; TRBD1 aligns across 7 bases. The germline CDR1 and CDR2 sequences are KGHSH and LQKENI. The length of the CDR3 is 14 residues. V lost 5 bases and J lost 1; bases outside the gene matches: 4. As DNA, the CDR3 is TGTGCCAGCTCATCGGGACAGACCCAAGAGACCCAGTACTTC. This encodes CASSSGQTQETQYF.

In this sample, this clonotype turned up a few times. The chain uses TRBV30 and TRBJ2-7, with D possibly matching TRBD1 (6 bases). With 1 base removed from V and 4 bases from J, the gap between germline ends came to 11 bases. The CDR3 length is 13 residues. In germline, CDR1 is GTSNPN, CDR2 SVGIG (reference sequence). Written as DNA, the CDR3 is TGTGCCTGGAGTGAGGGGGTCCTTTACGAGCAGTACTTC. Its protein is CAWSEGVLYEQYF. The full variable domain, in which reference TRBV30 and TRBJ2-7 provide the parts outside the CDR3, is SQTIHQWPATLVQPVGSPLSLECTVEGTSNPNLYWYRQAAGRGLQLLFYSVGIGQISSEVPQNLSASRPQDRQFILSSKKLLLSDSGFYLCAWSEGVLYEQYFGPGTRLTVT.

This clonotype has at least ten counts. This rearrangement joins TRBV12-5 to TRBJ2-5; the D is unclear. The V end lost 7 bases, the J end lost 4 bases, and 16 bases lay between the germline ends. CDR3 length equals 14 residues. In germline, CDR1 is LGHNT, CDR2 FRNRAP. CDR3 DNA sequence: TGTGCTAGTGATACACCAAAGAGCCGAGAGACCCAGTACTTC. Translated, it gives CASDTPKSRETQYF.

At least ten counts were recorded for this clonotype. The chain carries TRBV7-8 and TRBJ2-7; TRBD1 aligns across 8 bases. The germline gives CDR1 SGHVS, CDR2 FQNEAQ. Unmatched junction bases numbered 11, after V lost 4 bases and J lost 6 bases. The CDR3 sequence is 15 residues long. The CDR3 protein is CASSWDGQGAIEQYF. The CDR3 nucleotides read TGTGCCAGCAGCTGGGACGGCCAGGGGGCGATCGAGCAGTACTTC.